This T cell receptor beta chain appears in the sequencing data of a study of T cell clones after liver transplantation. Across the whole study: At least one year of complete immunosuppression withdrawal without enzymes over twice normal defined tolerance.

There are a few counts of this clone. Germline CDR1 LNHNV, CDR2 YYDKDF (reference sequence). The CDR3 length is 19 residues. Between the trimmed V and J ends, which lost 0 bases and 2 bases, there was a span of 23 bases. Clones were read by immunoSEQ multiplex PCR, and TCRdb kept only the in-frame ones, dropping some. This sample carries tens of thousands of clones, roughly four fifths of them seen once, and the ten largest clones take about 0.52%. The receptor was isolated from a human patient who received a liver transplant. Some T cells may be provided by the graft donor. The input for sequencing was CD4+ T cells from blood, taken about 46 months after liver transplant. The V and J genes are TRBV15 and TRBJ2-7; D is possibly TRBD2 (5 bases). The CDR3 DNA reads as TGTGCCACCAGCAGAGAATTGAGCGGAGCAACCAGACGGACCTACGAGCAGTACTTC. This sequence encodes CATSRELSGATRRTYEQYF.